A selection of T cell receptor beta chains follows, all from one sample in a study of blood T cell repertoires in COVID-19. The data were produced by immunoSEQ multiplex PCR, yet TCRdb's version contains in-frame clones alone and is incomplete. The sample lists about 170,000 clones; 84% were seen once. Input material: peripheral blood. The origin of the receptors is a middle-aged man who had recovered from COVID-19. The CDR3 runs from the conserved cysteine through the conserved F or W. Fields, in order: J gene, clone size, V gene, D gene, CDR3 DNA, CDR3 protein. The D gene is left open where the match is weak. Expanded clones get a size class; other rows say once, few or many, or leave the size out.

TRBJ2-7,NA,TRBV6-1,NA,TGTGCCAGCGATCAGGGTAACGAGCAGTACTTC,CASDQGNEQYF
TRBJ1-1,NA,TRBV7-9,NA,TGTGCCAGCAGCGGGGGGACGGTGAACACTGAAGCTTTCTTT,CASSGGTVNTEAFF
TRBJ1-1,NA,TRBV5-1,NA,TGCGCCAGCAGCCAACAGGGTTTGTGGATGAACACTGAAGCTTTCTTT,CASSQQGLWMNTEAFF
TRBJ1-1,NA,TRBV6-2/TRBV6-3,TRBD1,TGTGCCAGCAGTTGGGACAGACTGAACACTGAAGCTTTCTTT,CASSWDRLNTEAFF
TRBJ2-3,NA,TRBV19,TRBD2,TGTGCCAGTAGTATGGAACTAGCGGTGTGGACAGATACGCAGTATTTT,CASSMELAVWTDTQYF
TRBJ2-3,NA,TRBV6-6,TRBD2,TGTGCCAGCTCGAGCGGGGGCAGCACAGATACGCAGTATTTT,CASSSGGSTDTQYF
TRBJ2-3,NA,TRBV29-1,NA,TGCAGCGTTCGTTTAGTGCCGAACTGGGAGGTCACAGATACGCAGTATTTT,CSVRLVPNWEVTDTQYF
TRBJ2-7,NA,TRBV19,TRBD1,TGTGCCAGTAGTCTGGACAGGGGGGGATCCTACGAGCAGTACTTC,CASSLDRGGSYEQYF
TRBJ2-5,NA,TRBV5-1,NA,TGCGCCAGCAGCTTTAGCCTCCAAGAGACCCAGTACTTC,CASSFSLQETQYF
TRBJ2-2,NA,TRBV7-2,TRBD2,TGTGCCAGCAGCCTCCTAACCGGGACTAGCGGGGGGGCCACCGGGGAGCTGTTTTTT,CASSLLTGTSGGATGELFF
TRBJ2-1,NA,TRBV7-9,TRBD2,TGTGCCAGCAGCAGTCTAGCGGGGATAGGTTACAATGAGCAGTTCTTC,CASSSLAGIGYNEQFF
TRBJ2-7,NA,TRBV19,TRBD1,TGTGCTAGTAGTAGTCGACAGGGGATGTACGAGCAGTACTTC,CASSSRQGMYEQYF
TRBJ2-1,NA,TRBV9,NA,TGTGCCAGCAGCGTAGGAGGAGCTCCTGGCAATGAGCAGTTCTTC,CASSVGGAPGNEQFF
TRBJ2-3,NA,TRBV6-1,TRBD2,TGTGCCAGCAGTGTGTCAGGTGGAGCGGGAGGTACAGATACGCAGTATTTT,CASSVSGGAGGTDTQYF
TRBJ2-5,once,TRBV5-8,TRBD2,TGTGCCAGCAGCTCGGGAGGCTGGTACCAAGAGACCCAGTACTTC,CASSSGGWYQETQYF
TRBJ1-1,NA,TRBV11-2,TRBD1,TGTGCCAGCAGCTTAGGGACAGGGGTAGGGGTGAACACTGAAGCTTTCTTT,CASSLGTGVGVNTEAFF
TRBJ2-1,NA,TRBV6-2/TRBV6-3,TRBD2,TGTGCCAGCAGTACGAGGGGACTAGCTATCGATGAGCAGTTCTTC,CASSTRGLAIDEQFF
TRBJ1-4,NA,TRBV7-3,TRBD1,TGTGCCAGCAGCTCCGTGGGTTTCGGGACAGGGAATGAAAAACTGTTTTTT,CASSSVGFGTGNEKLFF
TRBJ1-2,NA,TRBV7-9,NA,TGTGCCAGCAGCCCGGTGGACTATGGCTACACCTTC,CASSPVDYGYTF
TRBJ2-3,NA,TRBV12-3/TRBV12-4,NA,TGTGCCAGCAGTTTAGGCGGCGGGCATACGCAGTATTTT,CASSLGGGHTQYF
TRBJ1-5,NA,TRBV7-9,TRBD1,TGTGCCAGCAGCGGAGGGACAGCTCGGGAGCCCCAGCATTTT,CASSGGTAREPQHF
TRBJ2-6,NA,TRBV27,NA,TGTGCCAGCAGTCCCTACAGTTCTGGGGCCAACGTCCTGACTTTC,CASSPYSSGANVLTF
TRBJ1-5,NA,TRBV7-2,NA,TGTGCCAGCAGCTTACTTAGCAATCAGCCCCAGCATTTT,CASSLLSNQPQHF
TRBJ2-7,NA,TRBV21-1,NA,TGTGCCAGCAGCAAATCCGACAGGGGGAAAACCTACGAGCAGTACTTC,CASSKSDRGKTYEQYF
TRBJ1-2,NA,TRBV19,NA,TGTGCCAGTAGTGCCACGGGGGATGGCTACACCTTC,CASSATGDGYTF
TRBJ1-1,NA,TRBV18,NA,TGTGCCAGCTCACCAGCCGGCACTGAAGCTTTCTTT,CASSPAGTEAFF
TRBJ2-1,NA,TRBV19,TRBD2,TGTGCCAGTAGTATTGAGGCGGGAGGGGGGGGTGAGCAGTTCTTC,CASSIEAGGGGEQFF
TRBJ1-6,NA,TRBV2,NA,TGTGCCAGCAGTGTCCAGGCGCTATATAATTCACCCCTCCACTTT,CASSVQALYNSPLHF
TRBJ1-6,NA,TRBV10-3,NA,TGTGCCATCAGTGAGGGACTTTCAGTTTCACCCCTCCACTTT,CAISEGLSVSPLHF
TRBJ1-1,NA,TRBV18,NA,TGTGCCAGCTCACCAATCCCGACAGTTGAAGCTTTCTTT,CASSPIPTVEAFF
TRBJ1-2,NA,TRBV5-1,NA,TGCGCCAGCAGCCAAGGGAGGGGGAGAGGCTATGGCTACACCTTC,CASSQGRGRGYGYTF
TRBJ2-1,NA,TRBV24-1,TRBD2,TGTGCCACCAGTGGGGCTAGCGGGAACAATGAAGGGCAGTTCTTC,CATSGASGNNEGQFF
TRBJ2-1,NA,TRBV28,TRBD1,TGTGCCAGCAGTCCATGGGACAGGTCCGCTAGGCCATCCGATGAGCAGTTCTTC,CASSPWDRSARPSDEQFF
TRBJ2-3,NA,TRBV19,NA,TGTGCCAGTAGTGACAGTTCCCTAGATACGCAGTATTTT,CASSDSSLDTQYF
TRBJ1-1,NA,TRBV7-2,NA,TGTGCCAGCAGCACCCCCAGGGGCACTGAAGCTTTCTTT,CASSTPRGTEAFF
TRBJ1-3,NA,TRBV6-5,NA,TGTGCCAGCATGCCAGGGGCCCTCTCTGGAAACACCATATATTTT,CASMPGALSGNTIYF
TRBJ1-2,NA,TRBV29-1,NA,TGCAGCGTTCCTATCGAGGACAGCTCAAGGGGGAAGGGGGGCTACACCTTC,CSVPIEDSSRGKGGYTF
TRBJ2-7,NA,TRBV27,TRBD2,TGTGCCAGCAGTTTTACTAGCGGCTACGAGCAGTACTTC,CASSFTSGYEQYF
TRBJ2-3,NA,TRBV30,NA,TGTGCCTGGAGTGCGGACTGGCGGTACACAGATACGCAGTATTTT,CAWSADWRYTDTQYF
TRBJ2-2,NA,TRBV3-1/TRBV3-2,NA,TGTGCCAGCAGCCAAGATCGACAGCATCTCGCGAACACCGGGGAGCTGTTTTTT,CASSQDRQHLANTGELFF
TRBJ2-7,NA,TRBV7-3,TRBD2,TGTGCCAGCAGCTTACTCGGTTTGGCTAGCGGGAGCCACGCGAGGCAGTACTTC,CASSLLGLASGSHARQYF
TRBJ2-6,NA,TRBV19,TRBD1,TGTGCCAGTAGCCTGGGACAGGGCGTCGGGGCCAACGTCCTGACTTTC,CASSLGQGVGANVLTF
TRBJ1-1,NA,TRBV4-3,NA,TGCGCCAGCAGCCAAGCAGGGAGGGCTGAAGCTTTCTTT,CASSQAGRAEAFF
TRBJ2-2,few,TRBV4-3,TRBD1,TGCGCCAGCAGCCAAGATAGAGGGACAGCCCTGTTTTTT,CASSQDRGTALFF
TRBJ1-4,NA,TRBV5-1,NA,TGCGCCAGCAGCTCAGGGTCAACTAATGAAAAACTGTTTTTT,CASSSGSTNEKLFF
TRBJ2-2,few,TRBV18,NA,TGTGCCAGCTCCCAAAGCCTCGGCGGAGCGAACACCGGGGAGCTGTTTTTT,CASSQSLGGANTGELFF
TRBJ2-2,NA,TRBV25-1,NA,TGTGCCAGCAGTGAAAAAAAATTGGGACAACCGAACACCGGGGAGCTGTTTTTT,CASSEKKLGQPNTGELFF
TRBJ1-5,NA,TRBV19,NA,TGTGCCACCAAGGGGGAACGCTATAGCAATCAGCCCCAGCATTTT,CATKGERYSNQPQHF
TRBJ1-2,NA,TRBV24-1,TRBD1,TGTGCCACCAGTGATCCACCCGAGTCGACAGGGCGGCATGGCTACACCTTC,CATSDPPESTGRHGYTF
TRBJ2-3,NA,TRBV29-1,TRBD2,TGCAGCGTTGAACGGGCAGGACTAGCGGGGGCCACAGATACGCAGTATTTT,CSVERAGLAGATDTQYF